The TCR beta chain under discussion was sequenced for a study of blood T cell repertoires in COVID-19. Study background: Spain, Italy and the United States supplied samples that represented acute and convalescent COVID-19. PBMCs, B-cell-depleted T cells, or T cells provided the cDNA or gDNA that made up the material.

The V and J ends lost 3 bases and 6 bases respectively, with 12 bases between them. The V gene's germline CDR1 is SNHLY and CDR2 FYNNEI. The CDR3 totals 14 residues. This clone was seen a single time. Original processing methods: Scientists estimated how many nucleated cells there were by amplifying reference gene primers. Sequenced by immunoSEQ multiplex PCR; TCRdb stores in-frame clones only, minus some. D and trimming come from the DNA, and the V and J calls and clone size come from that table. The data show about 140,000 clones, about four fifths seen once. This clonotype was sampled from a human donor in a cohort sampled during active COVID-19. Sequencing was carried out using peripheral blood. The chain employs TRBV2 and TRBJ1-5, with D possibly TRBD1 on 6 matching bases. DNA of the CDR3: TGTGCCAGCAGTGAGGCAGGGGATAGTCAGCCCCAGCATTTT. Protein product: CASSEAGDSQPQHF.